One sample yielded the 24 T cell receptor beta chains listed below, sequenced in a study of human T cells and chemical hapten exposure. Time point indicated: patch test 1, 2 weeks after DPC sensitization. Treatment in this sample: therapeutic diphenylcyclopropenone sensitization with weekly scalp DPC. TCRdb re-called the RACE reads with MiXCR, one entry per CDR3 protein. The sample lists roughly 180,000 distinct CDR3 sequences, about a fifth occurring once. The source was whole blood, collected in connection with sensitization to the hapten diphenylcyclopropenone (DPC). The receptor set was obtained from a woman in her forties or fifties with alopecia areata. Some clones in this sample may be carry-over from other donors' samples.

The rearrangement uses TRBV24-1 and TRBJ2-7; 14 bases match TRBD2. The CDR3 has 16 residues. The germline CDR1 and CDR2 sequences are KGHDR and SFDVKD. Germline trimming cut 3 bases from V and 7 bases from J; bases unmatched to any gene: 7. CDR3 nucleotide sequence: TGTGCCACCAGTGATCCTGGACTAGCGGGAGGAGATGAGCAGTACTTC. Amino acids: CATSDPGLAGGDEQYF.

The chain has TRBV11-2 and TRBJ2-1, with D possibly being TRBD1 (5 bases). V was clipped by 5 bases and J by 6 bases, with 17 bases between them. There are 15 residues in the CDR3. Germline V gene sequence: CDR1 SGHAT, CDR2 FQNNGV. CDR3 loop: CASSLVTGRGNEQFF. The CDR3, as DNA: TGTGCCAGCAGCCTTGTCACAGGAAGAGGCAATGAGCAGTTCTTC.

This chain uses TRBV6-5 with TRBJ1-2; D not resolved. This CDR3 comprises 13 residues. V was cut by 6 bases and J by 2 bases, with 10 bases left in between. Germline CDR1 and CDR2: MNHEY and SVGAGI. CDR3 loop: CASRSLTNYGYTF. The CDR3 DNA is TGTGCCAGCAGGTCACTTACAAACTATGGCTACACCTTC.

The rearrangement links TRBV27 to TRBJ1-1; D unresolved. From germline, CDR1 is MNHEY and CDR2 SMNVEV (reference sequence). This CDR3 contains 14 residues. V shed 2 bases and J shed 5 bases, with 12 bases lying between them. CDR3 sequence (DNA): TGTGCCAGCAGTTTAGTGCGGGGTCGGACTGAAGCTTTCTTT. The encoded protein is CASSLVRGRTEAFF.

This clonotype was picked up a small number of times. This chain links TRBV12-3 or TRBV12-4 with TRBJ2-1, with 9 bases aligning to TRBD2. The length of the CDR3 is 15 residues. The J segment lost 7 bases and the V segment lost 6 bases, leaving 10 bases of the junction unmatched. CDR3 DNA: TGTGCCAGCAGCTCCGAGCTAGCGGGATGGAATGAGCAGTTCTTC. Translation: CASSSELAGWNEQFF.

The V gene is TRBV7-9, the J gene TRBJ1-2; D is undetermined. The CDR3 has 14 residues. CDR1 and CDR2 (germline): SEHNR, FQNEAQ (reference sequence). Trimming cost V 3 bases and J 1 base, with 9 bases left between them. Here the CDR3 reads CASSFNGINYGYTF. The CDR3 DNA sequence: TGTGCCAGCAGCTTCAACGGAATTAACTATGGCTACACCTTC.

The chain joins TRBV12-3 or TRBV12-4 to TRBJ1-5; weak D call: TRBD1 (5 bases). V dropped 6 bases and J dropped 16 bases, with 19 bases sitting between them. The CDR3 is 12 residues long. CDR3 coding DNA: TGTGCCAGCAGCAAGGAGAGGGGCAGACGACATTTT. It is translated as CASSKERGRRHF.

This clonotype was picked up a small number of times. This chain joins TRBV29-1 and TRBJ1-1, with D possibly being TRBD1 (5 bases). There are 12 residues in the CDR3. Germline CDR1 reads SQVTM; CDR2 reads ANQGSEA. Trimming took 3 bases from V and 4 from J, leaving 9 bases between them. This CDR3 reads CSVEGRGTEAFF. DNA for the CDR3: TGCAGCGTTGAGGGGCGTGGCACTGAAGCTTTCTTT. Filled out from reference TRBV29-1 and TRBJ1-1, the complete variable domain reads SAVISQKPSRDICQRGTSLTIQCQVDSQVTMMFWYRQQPGQSLTLIATANQGSEATYESGFVIDKFPISRPNLTFSTLTVSNMSPEDSSIYLCSVEGRGTEAFFGQGTRLTVV.

The gene calls are TRBV20-1 and TRBJ2-2; 9 bases match TRBD2. The CDR3 runs 15 residues. J gave up 5 bases and V 3 bases, and 7 bases lay outside the gene matches. Germline CDR1 reads DFQATT; CDR2 reads SNEGSKA (reference sequence). The CDR3: CSASRSGSVTGELFF. CDR3 sequence (DNA): TGCAGTGCTAGTCGTAGCGGGAGCGTAACCGGGGAGCTGTTTTTT.

This clonotype was seen many times. J is TRBJ1-2 and V is TRBV5-1, with D possibly matching TRBD1 (6 bases). The CDR3 runs 14 residues. Germline V lookup: CDR1 SGHRS, CDR2 YFSETQ. V shed 4 bases and J shed 1 base, with 11 bases lying between them. This CDR3 reads CASSMDSINYGYTF. The CDR3 DNA sequence: TGCGCCAGCAGCATGGACAGCATTAACTATGGCTACACCTTC.

This clonotype turned up a few times. The chain carries TRBV7-2 and TRBJ2-1, with 7 bases that match TRBD2. Looked up from germline, CDR1 is SGHTA and CDR2 is FQGNSA. Trimming removed 1 base from V and 5 bases from J; junction bases left unmatched: 8. The length of the CDR3 is 16 residues. Here the CDR3 DNA reads TGTGCCAGCAGCTTAGAAGGCGCGGGGGTGAACAATGAGCAGTTCTTC. This sequence encodes CASSLEGAGVNNEQFF.

V gene TRBV7-9 combines with J gene TRBJ2-7; D tentatively reads TRBD1 or TRBD2 (5 bases each). Looked up from germline, CDR1 is SEHNR and CDR2 is FQNEAQ (reference sequence). V was cut by 5 bases and J by 2 bases, with 19 bases left in between. This CDR3 spans 16 amino acids. The CDR3 DNA is TGTGCCAGCAGCCAGGCCTGGGACGCGAAGGCCTACGAGCAGTACTTC. This encodes CASSQAWDAKAYEQYF.

The rearrangement uses TRBV7-2 and TRBJ2-3; weak D call: TRBD1 (5 bases). With 4 bases removed from V and 2 bases from J, the gap between germline ends came to 13 bases. This CDR3 has 15 amino acids. Germline V gene data show CDR1 as SGHTA and CDR2 as FQGNSA. The CDR3 region is CASSSSGQATDTQYF. CDR3 coding DNA: TGTGCCAGCAGCTCCTCCGGACAAGCCACAGATACGCAGTATTTT.

The V and J genes are TRBV5-5 and TRBJ2-1; D perhaps matches TRBD2 (6 bases). The ends were cut back, 2 bases at V and 6 bases at J, with 9 bases in the middle. Per the germline V gene, CDR1 is SGHKS and CDR2 is YYEKEE (reference sequence). The CDR3 sequence is 13 residues long. CDR3 DNA: TGTGCCAGCAGCTTTGCGGGGTTCAATGAGCAGTTCTTC. Its protein is CASSFAGFNEQFF.

The gene calls are TRBV9 and TRBJ2-7, with TRBD2 matching over 9 bases. The CDR3 sequence is 15 residues long. V lost 0 bases, J lost 0 bases, and 1 base stayed unmatched. The germline V gene encodes CDR1 SGDLS and CDR2 YYNGEE. CDR3 sequence: CASSVGSGSSYEQYF. The CDR3 nucleotides are TGTGCCAGCAGCGTAGGTAGCGGGAGCTCCTACGAGCAGTACTTC.

This chain links TRBV9 with TRBJ1-4, with TRBD1 identical over 11 bases. The CDR3 is made up of 16 amino acids. After removal of 3 bases from V and 4 bases from J, the junction contained 5 bases not matched to a gene. Germline loops: CDR1 SGDLS, CDR2 YYNGEE. The CDR3 DNA follows: TGTGCCAGCAGCGCCGGACAGGGGGCCTTTAATGAAAAACTGTTTTTT. This encodes CASSAGQGAFNEKLFF.

The chain combines TRBV20-1 with TRBJ2-3; 7 bases line up with TRBD1. The junction had 16 bases not matched to a gene; V was cut back by 6 bases and J by 4 bases. Per the germline V gene, CDR1 is DFQATT and CDR2 is SNEGSKA (reference sequence). The CDR3 is 16 amino acids. The CDR3 region is CSATPLTGSSPDTQYF. The CDR3 nucleotides are TGCAGTGCCACACCTCTGACAGGGAGCTCCCCAGATACGCAGTATTTT.

V is TRBV3-1 and J is TRBJ1-5; unclear D gene. V was shortened by 4 bases and J by 9 bases, with 13 bases between the two germline ends. The CDR3 covers 13 residues. From germline, CDR1 is LGHDT and CDR2 YNNKEL (reference sequence). The CDR3 loop reads CASSPSLQRPQHF. DNA for the CDR3: TGTGCCAGCAGCCCCTCGCTGCAGCGGCCCCAGCATTTT.

This chain's CDR3 is CSAARPDEQFF. The DNA for the CDR3 is TGCAGCGCGGCTCGGCCCGATGAGCAGTTCTTC. The gene calls are TRBV29-1 and TRBJ2-1; D is unresolved. The V gene lost 7 bases and the J gene lost 8 bases, with 12 bases spanning the gap. There are 11 residues in the CDR3. Looked up from germline, CDR1 is SQVTM and CDR2 is ANQGSEA.

In this sample, this clonotype turned up a few times. The J gene is TRBJ1-5, the V gene TRBV20-1, with D unclear. With 1 base removed from V and 2 bases from J, the gap between germline ends came to 9 bases. CDR3 length: 14 residues. CDR1 and CDR2 (germline): DFQATT, SNEGSKA (reference sequence). CDR3 in amino acids: CSARVGVGNQPQHF. In DNA form, the CDR3 reads TGCAGTGCTAGAGTGGGAGTGGGCAATCAGCCCCAGCATTTT.

This clonotype came up a few times. The chain couples TRBV6-2 or TRBV6-3 to TRBJ2-7, with D perhaps TRBD1 (6 bases). Trimming left V 2 bases short and J 0 bases short, with 11 bases between. Germline values: CDR1 MNHEY, CDR2 SVGEGT. The CDR3 contains 15 residues. The CDR3 bases are TGTGCCAGCAGTTACACAGGGCCTAGCTCCTACGAGCAGTACTTC. Amino acid sequence: CASSYTGPSSYEQYF.

This clonotype appeared a few times. The chain uses TRBV27 and TRBJ2-2; D remains unclear. Per the germline V gene, CDR1 is MNHEY and CDR2 is SMNVEV (reference sequence). The CDR3 spans 13 residues. V lost 6 bases, J lost 3 bases, and 8 bases lay in between. The CDR3 here is CASSELHTGELFF. The CDR3, as DNA: TGTGCCAGCAGCGAATTGCACACCGGGGAGCTGTTTTTT.

The chain uses TRBV19 and TRBJ1-2, with D unresolved. Germline values: CDR1 LNHDA, CDR2 SQIVND (reference sequence). Trimming stripped 2 bases from V and 4 bases from J, with 14 bases between. The CDR3 contains 15 residues. CDR3 coding DNA: TGTGCCAGTAGTATAAGGTGGAGGGATATCTATGGCTACACCTTC. It is translated as CASSIRWRDIYGYTF. Full variable domain (rest looked up from reference TRBV19 and TRBJ1-2): DGGITQSPKYLFRKEGQNVTLSCEQNLNHDAMYWYRQDPGQGLRLIYYSQIVNDFQKGDIAEGYSVSREKKESFPLTVTSAQKNPTAFYLCASSIRWRDIYGYTFGSGTRLTVV.

This clonotype has only a few counts. The chain combines TRBV5-1 with TRBJ2-7; 8 nucleotides line up with TRBD2. The trim removed 0 bases at V and 4 bases at J, leaving 9 bases unmatched. The CDR3 loop spans 16 amino acids. The V gene's germline CDR1 is SGHRS and CDR2 YFSETQ. The CDR3 sequence is CASSLVGGRSVYEQYF. CDR3 bases: TGCGCCAGCAGCTTGGTTGGCGGGAGGTCGGTTTACGAGCAGTACTTC.